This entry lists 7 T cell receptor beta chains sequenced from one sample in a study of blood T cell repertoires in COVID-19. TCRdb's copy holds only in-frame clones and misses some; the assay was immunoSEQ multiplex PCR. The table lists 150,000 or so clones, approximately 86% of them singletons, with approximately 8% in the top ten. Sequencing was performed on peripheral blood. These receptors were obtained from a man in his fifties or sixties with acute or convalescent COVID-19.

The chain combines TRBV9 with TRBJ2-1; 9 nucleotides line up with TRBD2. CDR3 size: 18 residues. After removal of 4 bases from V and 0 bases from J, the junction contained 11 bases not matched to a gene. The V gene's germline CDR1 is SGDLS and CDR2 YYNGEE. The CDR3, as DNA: TGTGCCAGCAGCTCCCGGACTAGCGTATCGAGCTCCTACAATGAGCAGTTCTTC. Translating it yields CASSSRTSVSSSYNEQFF.

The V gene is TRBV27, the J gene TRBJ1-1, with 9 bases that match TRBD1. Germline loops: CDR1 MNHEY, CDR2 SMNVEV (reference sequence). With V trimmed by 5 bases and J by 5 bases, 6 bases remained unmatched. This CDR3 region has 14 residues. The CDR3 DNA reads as TGTGCCAGCAGTCCGGGGACAGGGAGAACTGAAGCTTTCTTT. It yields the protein CASSPGTGRTEAFF.

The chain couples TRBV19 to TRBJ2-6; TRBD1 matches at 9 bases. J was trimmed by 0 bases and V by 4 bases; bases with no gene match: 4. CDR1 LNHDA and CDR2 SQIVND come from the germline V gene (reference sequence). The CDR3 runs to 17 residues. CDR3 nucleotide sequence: TGTGCCAGTAGTAACAGGGGGCTGGTCTCTGGGGCCAACGTCCTGACTTTC. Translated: CASSNRGLVSGANVLTF.

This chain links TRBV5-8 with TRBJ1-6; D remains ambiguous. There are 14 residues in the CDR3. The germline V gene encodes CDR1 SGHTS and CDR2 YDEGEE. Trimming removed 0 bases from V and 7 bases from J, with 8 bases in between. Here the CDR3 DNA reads TGTGCCAGCAGCTTGGGCCGCGTCAATTCACCCCTCCACTTT. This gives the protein CASSLGRVNSPLHF.

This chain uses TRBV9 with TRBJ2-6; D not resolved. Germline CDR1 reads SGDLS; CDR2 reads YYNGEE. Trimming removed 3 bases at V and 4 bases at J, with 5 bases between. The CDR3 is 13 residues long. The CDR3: CASSEPGANVLTF. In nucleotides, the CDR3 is TGTGCCAGCAGCGAGCCCGGGGCCAACGTCCTGACTTTC. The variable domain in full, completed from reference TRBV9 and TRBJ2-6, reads DSGVTQTPKHLITATGQRVTLRCSPRSGDLSVYWYQQSLDQGLQFLIQYYNGEERAKGNILERFSAQQFPDLHSELNLSSLELGDSALYFCASSEPGANVLTFGAGSRLTVL.

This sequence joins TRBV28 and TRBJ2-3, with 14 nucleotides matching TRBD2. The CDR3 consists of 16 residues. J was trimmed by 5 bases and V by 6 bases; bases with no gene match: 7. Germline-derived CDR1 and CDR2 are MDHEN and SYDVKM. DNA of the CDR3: TGTGCCAGCAGGTCCCGACTAGCGGGAGGGAGAGATACGCAGTATTTT. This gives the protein CASRSRLAGGRDTQYF.

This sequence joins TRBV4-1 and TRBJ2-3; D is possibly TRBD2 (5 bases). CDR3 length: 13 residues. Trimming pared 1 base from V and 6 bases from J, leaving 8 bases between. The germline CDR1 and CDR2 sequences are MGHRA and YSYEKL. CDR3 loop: CASSQGGVDTQYF. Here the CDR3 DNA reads TGCGCCAGCAGCCAAGGGGGAGTGGATACGCAGTATTTT.